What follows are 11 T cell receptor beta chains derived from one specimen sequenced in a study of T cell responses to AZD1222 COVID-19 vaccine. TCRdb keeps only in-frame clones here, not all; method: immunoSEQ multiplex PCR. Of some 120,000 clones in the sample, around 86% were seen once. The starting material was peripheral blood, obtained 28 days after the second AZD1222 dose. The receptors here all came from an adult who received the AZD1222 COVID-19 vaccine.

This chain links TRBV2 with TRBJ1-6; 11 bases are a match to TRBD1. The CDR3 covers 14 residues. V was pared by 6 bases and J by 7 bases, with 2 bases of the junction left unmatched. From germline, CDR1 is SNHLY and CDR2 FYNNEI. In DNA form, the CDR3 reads TGTGCCAGCAGAAGGGACAGGGGGAATTCACCCCTCCACTTT. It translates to CASRRDRGNSPLHF. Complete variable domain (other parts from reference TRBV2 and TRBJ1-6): EPEVTQTPSHQVTQMGQEVILRCVPISNHLYFYWYRQILGQKVEFLVSFYNNEISEKSEIFDDQFSVERPDGSNFTLKIRSTKLEDSAMYFCASRRDRGNSPLHFGNGTRLTVT.

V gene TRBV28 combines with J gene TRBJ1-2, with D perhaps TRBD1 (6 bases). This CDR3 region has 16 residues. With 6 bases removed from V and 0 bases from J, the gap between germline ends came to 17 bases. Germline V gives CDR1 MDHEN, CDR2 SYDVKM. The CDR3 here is CASRMGGGEANYGYTF. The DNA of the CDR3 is TGTGCCAGCAGGATGGGGGGGGGCGAAGCTAACTATGGCTACACCTTC.

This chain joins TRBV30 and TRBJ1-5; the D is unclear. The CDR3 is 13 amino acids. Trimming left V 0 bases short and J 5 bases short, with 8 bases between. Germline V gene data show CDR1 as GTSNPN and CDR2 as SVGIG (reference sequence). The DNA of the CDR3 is TGTGCCTGGAGTGTACGCCAAGATCAGCCCCAGCATTTT. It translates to CAWSVRQDQPQHF.

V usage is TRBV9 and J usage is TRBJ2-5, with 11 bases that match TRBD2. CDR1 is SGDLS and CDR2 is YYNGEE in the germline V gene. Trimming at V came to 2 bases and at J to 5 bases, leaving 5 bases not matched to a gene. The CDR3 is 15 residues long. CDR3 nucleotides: TGTGCCAGCAGCGTCAGCACTAGCGGGGGCGAGACCCAGTACTTC. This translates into CASSVSTSGGETQYF. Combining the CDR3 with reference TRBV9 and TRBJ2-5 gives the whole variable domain DSGVTQTPKHLITATGQRVTLRCSPRSGDLSVYWYQQSLDQGLQFLIQYYNGEERAKGNILERFSAQQFPDLHSELNLSSLELGDSALYFCASSVSTSGGETQYFGPGTRLLVL.

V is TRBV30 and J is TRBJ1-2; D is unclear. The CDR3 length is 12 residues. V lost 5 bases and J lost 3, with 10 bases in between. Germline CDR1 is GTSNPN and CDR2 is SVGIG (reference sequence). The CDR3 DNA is TGTGCCTGGCGTATAGCTTACTATGGCTACACCTTC. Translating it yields CAWRIAYYGYTF.

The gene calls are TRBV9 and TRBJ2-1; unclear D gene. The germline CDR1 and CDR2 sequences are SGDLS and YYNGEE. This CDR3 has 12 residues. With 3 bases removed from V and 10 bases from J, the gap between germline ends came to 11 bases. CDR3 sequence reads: CASSGSRKEQFF. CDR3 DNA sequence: TGTGCCAGCAGCGGATCCCGGAAGGAGCAGTTCTTC.

For the CDR3, the DNA is TGTGCCAGCAGCCCGCGATTGGGGGCCAACGTCCTGACTTTC. It is translated as CASSPRLGANVLTF. The rearrangement uses TRBV7-8 and TRBJ2-6, with D unclear. CDR3 length: 14 amino acids. Germline V CDR1 and CDR2: SGHVS, FQNEAQ. The ends were cut back, 5 bases at V and 4 bases at J, with 9 bases in the middle.

The CDR3 here is CASSYFLGGDTEAFF. CDR3 coding DNA: TGTGCCAGCAGTTATTTTTTAGGGGGGGACACTGAAGCTTTCTTT. The rearrangement uses TRBV6-5 and TRBJ1-1, with D possibly matching TRBD1 (6 bases). The CDR3 extends over 15 amino acids. Germline V lookup: CDR1 MNHEY, CDR2 SVGAGI. Between the trimmed V and J ends, which lost 3 bases and 3 bases, there was a span of 14 bases.

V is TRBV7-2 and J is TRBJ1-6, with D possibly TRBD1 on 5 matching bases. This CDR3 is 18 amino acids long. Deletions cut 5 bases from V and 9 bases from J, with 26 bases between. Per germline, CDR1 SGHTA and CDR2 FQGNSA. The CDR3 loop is CASSILYSGKEHGSPLHF. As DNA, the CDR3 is TGTGCCAGCAGCATTCTGTATTCAGGGAAGGAGCATGGTTCACCCCTCCACTTT.

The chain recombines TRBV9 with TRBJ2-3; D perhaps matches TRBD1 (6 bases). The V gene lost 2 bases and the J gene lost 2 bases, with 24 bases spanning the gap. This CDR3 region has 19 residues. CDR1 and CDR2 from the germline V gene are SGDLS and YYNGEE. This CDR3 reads CASSVLGGPDSRITDTQYF. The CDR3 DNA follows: TGTGCCAGCAGCGTTTTAGGGGGACCGGACAGCCGAATCACAGATACGCAGTATTTT. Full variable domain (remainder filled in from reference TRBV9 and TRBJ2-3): DSGVTQTPKHLITATGQRVTLRCSPRSGDLSVYWYQQSLDQGLQFLIQYYNGEERAKGNILERFSAQQFPDLHSELNLSSLELGDSALYFCASSVLGGPDSRITDTQYFGPGTRLTVL.

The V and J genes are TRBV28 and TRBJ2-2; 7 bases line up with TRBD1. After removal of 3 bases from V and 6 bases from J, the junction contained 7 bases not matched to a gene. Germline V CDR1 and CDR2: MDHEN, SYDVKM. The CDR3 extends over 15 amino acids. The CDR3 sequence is CASSFRDSYPGELFF. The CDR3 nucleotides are TGTGCCAGCAGTTTCCGGGACAGTTATCCCGGGGAGCTGTTTTTT.